Following are 8 T cell receptor beta chains from one sample sequenced in a study of blood T cell repertoires in COVID-19 (dated by TCRdb to the early 2020s). The library relied on the immunoSEQ multiplex PCR assay. The table comes from immuneACCESS by way of TCRdb, which keeps in-frame sequences with V and J called. Part of the clones is missing from these tables; in studies checked, under half for an unresolved V gene and the rest for unknown reasons. The sample has roughly 300,000 clones on record, roughly 90% of them singletons. The ten largest clones take up 1.5% to 2% of the sample. The sequenced material came from peripheral blood. Receptors were obtained from a woman aged 30 to 39 with COVID-19, enrolled during active disease.

The V and J genes are TRBV7-6 and TRBJ2-2, with 10 bases that match TRBD2. J gave up 6 bases and V 1 base, and 20 bases lay outside the gene matches. CDR1 is SGHVS and CDR2 is FNYEAQ in the germline V gene. This CDR3 region has 21 residues. CDR3 nucleotide sequence: TGTGCCAGCAGCTTAGAGTTTAGCGGCGTCTGGACTAGCGGATTTGCCGGGGAGCTGTTTTTT. Translated, it gives CASSLEFSGVWTSGFAGELFF.

This clone was counted only a few times. The rearrangement links TRBV19 to TRBJ1-6; possible D gene TRBD1, 5 bases. The germline V gene encodes CDR1 LNHDA and CDR2 SQIVND (reference sequence). CDR3 length: 13 residues. V was pared by 5 bases and J by 14 bases, with 16 bases between. CDR3 DNA sequence: TGTGCCAGTAGTGTGGGTCGCGGGGGAACCCTCCACTTT. Protein product: CASSVGRGGTLHF.

The J gene is TRBJ2-5, the V gene TRBV9, with 12 nucleotides matching TRBD1. V lost 1 base, J lost 5 bases, and 9 bases stayed unmatched. Germline CDR1 and CDR2: SGDLS and YYNGEE. The CDR3 is 17 residues long. The CDR3 here is CASSVWGQGALRETQYF. In nucleotides, the CDR3 is TGTGCCAGCAGCGTATGGGGACAGGGGGCTCTGAGGGAGACCCAGTACTTC.

CDR3 amino acids: CASSLSRGTVDGYTF. The CDR3 DNA follows: TGTGCCAGCAGCCTCTCACGGGGGACTGTGGATGGCTACACCTTC. The V gene is TRBV6-5, the J gene TRBJ1-2; weak D call: TRBD1 (5 bases). CDR1 and CDR2 from the germline V gene are MNHEY and SVGAGI. The CDR3 has 15 residues. The germline V and J ends were trimmed by 6 bases and 6 bases, with 20 bases remaining between them.

The chain carries TRBV7-2 and TRBJ2-5; D not resolved. The CDR3 is made up of 13 amino acids. Between the trimmed V and J ends, which lost 2 bases and 4 bases, there was a span of 8 bases. Germline CDR1 SGHTA, CDR2 FQGNSA. The CDR3 sequence is CASSLYYSETQYF. CDR3 bases: TGTGCCAGCAGCTTATATTATTCAGAGACCCAGTACTTC.

The chain combines TRBV27 with TRBJ1-3, with a weak D call TRBD1 (6 bases). There are 15 residues in the CDR3. The germline V gene has CDR1 MNHEY and CDR2 SMNVEV (reference sequence). Trimming left V 5 bases short and J 0 bases short, with 11 bases between. This CDR3 is CASSPYRDSGNTIYF. CDR3 in DNA: TGTGCCAGCAGTCCTTACAGGGACTCTGGAAACACCATATATTTT.

The chain carries TRBV5-1 and TRBJ2-7; tentatively, D is TRBD1 (6 bases). Germline CDR1 and CDR2: SGHRS and YFSETQ. V lost 3 bases and J lost 3, with 13 bases in between. This CDR3 has 14 amino acids. For the CDR3, the DNA is TGCGCCAGCAGCTCCGGACAGACCCTCTACGAGCAGTACTTC. This translates into CASSSGQTLYEQYF.

The rearrangement joins TRBV6-6 to TRBJ2-3, with D perhaps matching TRBD2 (7 bases). The CDR3 length is 13 residues. The germline CDR1 and CDR2 sequences are MNHNY and SVGAGI (reference sequence). V was pared by 6 bases and J by 5 bases, with 12 bases between. CDR3 nucleotides: TGTGCCAGCAGGGGGGGGGCCGAAGATACGCAGTATTTT. Translating gives CASRGGAEDTQYF.